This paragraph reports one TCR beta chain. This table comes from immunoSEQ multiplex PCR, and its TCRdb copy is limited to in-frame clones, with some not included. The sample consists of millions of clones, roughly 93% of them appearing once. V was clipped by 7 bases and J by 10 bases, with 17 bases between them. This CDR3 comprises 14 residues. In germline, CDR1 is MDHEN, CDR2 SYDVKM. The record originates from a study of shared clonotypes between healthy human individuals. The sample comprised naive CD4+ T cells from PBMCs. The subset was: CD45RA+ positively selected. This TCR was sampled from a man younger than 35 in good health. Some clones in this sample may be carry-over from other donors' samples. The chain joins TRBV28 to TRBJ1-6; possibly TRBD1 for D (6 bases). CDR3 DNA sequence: TGTGCCAGCAATTCCGGGGGGGCGCGCTCACCCCTCCACTTT. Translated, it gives CASNSGGARSPLHF.